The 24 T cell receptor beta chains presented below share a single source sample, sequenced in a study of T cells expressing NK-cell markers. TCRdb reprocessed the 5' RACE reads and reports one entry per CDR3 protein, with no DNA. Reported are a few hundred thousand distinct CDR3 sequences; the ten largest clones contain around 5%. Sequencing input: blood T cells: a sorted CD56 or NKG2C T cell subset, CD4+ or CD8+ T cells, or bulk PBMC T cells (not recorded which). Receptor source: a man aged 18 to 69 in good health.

This chain's CDR3 is CSARAGGDRGRGGELFF. The chain has TRBV20-1 and TRBJ2-2; TCRdb selects TRBD1, and the lack of DNA leaves this call unchecked. The germline gives CDR1 DFQATT, CDR2 SNEGSKA (reference sequence). This CDR3 region has 17 residues.

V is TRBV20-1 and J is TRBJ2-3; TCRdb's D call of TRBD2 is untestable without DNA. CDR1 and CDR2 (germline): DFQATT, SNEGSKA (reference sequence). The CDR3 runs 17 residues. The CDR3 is CSARAVAGGQSTDTQYF.

CDR3 residues: CASSGALDTQYF. This sequence joins TRBV5-1 and TRBJ2-3. Germline V gives CDR1 SGHRS, CDR2 YFSETQ. The CDR3 length is 12 residues.

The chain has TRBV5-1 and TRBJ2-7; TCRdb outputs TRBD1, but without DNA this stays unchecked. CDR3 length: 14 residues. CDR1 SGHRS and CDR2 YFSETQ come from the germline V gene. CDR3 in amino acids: CASFADAPPYEQYF.

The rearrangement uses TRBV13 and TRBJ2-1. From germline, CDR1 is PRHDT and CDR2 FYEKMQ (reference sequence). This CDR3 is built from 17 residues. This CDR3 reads CASSLTNGMRRYNEQFF.

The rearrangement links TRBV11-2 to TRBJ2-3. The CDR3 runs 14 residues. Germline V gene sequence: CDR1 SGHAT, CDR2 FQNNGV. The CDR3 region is CASSFSVRTDTQYF.

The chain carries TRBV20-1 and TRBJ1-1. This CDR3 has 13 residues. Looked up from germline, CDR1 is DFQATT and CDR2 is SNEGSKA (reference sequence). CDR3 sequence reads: CSARLGGGTEAFF.

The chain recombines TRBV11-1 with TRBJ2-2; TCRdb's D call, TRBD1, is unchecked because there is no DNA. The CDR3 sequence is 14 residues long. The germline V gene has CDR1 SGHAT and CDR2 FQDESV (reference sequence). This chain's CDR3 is CASSVQGRTGELFF.

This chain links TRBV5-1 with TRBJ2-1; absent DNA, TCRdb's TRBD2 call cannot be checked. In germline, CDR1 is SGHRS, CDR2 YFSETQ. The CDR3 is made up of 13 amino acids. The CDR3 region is CASSWGDGGEQFF.

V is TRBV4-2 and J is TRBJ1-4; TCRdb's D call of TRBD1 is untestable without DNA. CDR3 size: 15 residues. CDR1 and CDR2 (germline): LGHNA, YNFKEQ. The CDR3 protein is CASSRWTGPVEKLFF.

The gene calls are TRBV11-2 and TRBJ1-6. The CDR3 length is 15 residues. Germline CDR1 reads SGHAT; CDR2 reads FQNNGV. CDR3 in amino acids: CASSSSWTPNSPLHF.

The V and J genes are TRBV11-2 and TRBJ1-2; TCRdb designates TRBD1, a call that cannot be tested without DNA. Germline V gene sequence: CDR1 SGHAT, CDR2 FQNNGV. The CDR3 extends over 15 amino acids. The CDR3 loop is CASSLEGSWFYGYTF.

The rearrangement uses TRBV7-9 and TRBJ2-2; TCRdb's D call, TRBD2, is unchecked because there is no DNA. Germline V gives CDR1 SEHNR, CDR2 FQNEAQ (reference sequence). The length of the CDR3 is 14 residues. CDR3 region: CASSLEALTGELFF.

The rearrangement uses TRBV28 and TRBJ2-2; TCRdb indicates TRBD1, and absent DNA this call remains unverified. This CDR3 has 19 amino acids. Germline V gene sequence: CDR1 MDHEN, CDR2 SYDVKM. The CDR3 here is CASSLIKFGTGPNTGELFF.

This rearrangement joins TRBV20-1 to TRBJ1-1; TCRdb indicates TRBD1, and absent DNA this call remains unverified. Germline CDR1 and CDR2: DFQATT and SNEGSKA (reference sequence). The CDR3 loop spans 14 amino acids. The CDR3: CSARDRGSGTEAFF.

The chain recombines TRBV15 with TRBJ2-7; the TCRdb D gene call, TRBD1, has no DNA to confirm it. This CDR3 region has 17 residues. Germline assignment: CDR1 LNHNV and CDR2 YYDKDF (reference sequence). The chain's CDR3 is CATSRAFGTGSSYEQYF.

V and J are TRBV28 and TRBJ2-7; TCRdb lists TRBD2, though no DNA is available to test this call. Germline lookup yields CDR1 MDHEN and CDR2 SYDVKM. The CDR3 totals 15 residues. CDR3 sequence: CASSPFGEGSYEQYF.

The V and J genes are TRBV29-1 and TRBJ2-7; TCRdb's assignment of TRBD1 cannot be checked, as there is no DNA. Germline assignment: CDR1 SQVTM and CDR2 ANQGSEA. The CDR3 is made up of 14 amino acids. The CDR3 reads CSVRPGQGAVEQYF.

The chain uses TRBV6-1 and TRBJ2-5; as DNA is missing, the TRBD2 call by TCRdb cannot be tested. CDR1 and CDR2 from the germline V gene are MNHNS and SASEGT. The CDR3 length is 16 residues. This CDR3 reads CASRRGIAVGAETQYF.

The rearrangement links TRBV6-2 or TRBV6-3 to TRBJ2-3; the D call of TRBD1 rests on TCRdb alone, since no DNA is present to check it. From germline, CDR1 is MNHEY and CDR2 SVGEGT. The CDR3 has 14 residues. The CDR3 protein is CASSRGGTLNTQYF.

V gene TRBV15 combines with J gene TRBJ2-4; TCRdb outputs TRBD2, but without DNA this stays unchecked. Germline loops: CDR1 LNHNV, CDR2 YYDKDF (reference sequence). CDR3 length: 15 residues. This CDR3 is CATSRVGGPLDIQYF.

The CDR3 reads CASSLVEPRGRRREAFF. The rearrangement joins TRBV11-2 to TRBJ1-1; TCRdb gives TRBD1 as the D gene, but with no DNA this cannot be confirmed. CDR3 length equals 17 residues. Germline V gives CDR1 SGHAT, CDR2 FQNNGV.

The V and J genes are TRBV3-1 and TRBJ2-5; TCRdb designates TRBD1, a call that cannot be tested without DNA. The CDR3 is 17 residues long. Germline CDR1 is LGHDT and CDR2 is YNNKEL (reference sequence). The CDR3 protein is CASSQGFGGGVQETQYF.

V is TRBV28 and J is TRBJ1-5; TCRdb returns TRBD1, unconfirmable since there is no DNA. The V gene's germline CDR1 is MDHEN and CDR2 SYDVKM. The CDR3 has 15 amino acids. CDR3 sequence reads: CASIHAGGKHQPQHF.